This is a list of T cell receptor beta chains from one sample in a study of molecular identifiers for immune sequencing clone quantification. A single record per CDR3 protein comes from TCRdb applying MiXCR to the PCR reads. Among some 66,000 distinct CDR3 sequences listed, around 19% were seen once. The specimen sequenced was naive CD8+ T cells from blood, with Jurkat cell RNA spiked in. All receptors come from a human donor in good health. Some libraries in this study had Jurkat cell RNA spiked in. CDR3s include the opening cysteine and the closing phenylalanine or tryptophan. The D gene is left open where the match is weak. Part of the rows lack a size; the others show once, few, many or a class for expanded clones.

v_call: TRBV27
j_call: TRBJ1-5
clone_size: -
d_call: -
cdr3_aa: CASSLFRGNQPQHF
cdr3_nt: TGTGCCAGCAGTTTATTTAGGGGCAATCAGCCCCAGCATTTT

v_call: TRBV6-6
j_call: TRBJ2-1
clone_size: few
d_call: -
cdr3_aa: CASSLGVVNHNEQFF
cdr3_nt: TGTGCCAGCAGCTTGGGCGTGGTCAATCACAATGAGCAGTTCTTC

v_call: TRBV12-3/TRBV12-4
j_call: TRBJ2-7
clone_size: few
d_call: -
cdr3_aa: CASSLAGGEEQYF
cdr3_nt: TGTGCCAGCAGTTTAGCGGGTGGAGAAGAGCAGTACTTC

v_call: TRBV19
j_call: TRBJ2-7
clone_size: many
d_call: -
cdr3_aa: CASSPRAPYEQYF
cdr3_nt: TGTGCCAGTAGTCCTCGAGCCCCCTACGAGCAGTACTTC

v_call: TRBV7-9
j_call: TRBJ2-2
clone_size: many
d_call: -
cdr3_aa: CASMDTSNTGELFF
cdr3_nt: TGTGCCAGCATGGACACCTCGAACACCGGGGAGCTGTTTTTT

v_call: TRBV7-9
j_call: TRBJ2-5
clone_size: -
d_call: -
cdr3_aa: CASSSPDQGIETLYF
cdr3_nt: TGTGCCAGCAGCTCGCCTGACCAGGGGATCGAGACCCTGTACTTC

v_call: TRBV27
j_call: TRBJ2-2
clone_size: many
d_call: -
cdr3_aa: CASSSMRAENTGELFF
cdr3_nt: TGTGCCAGCAGTTCCATGAGGGCCGAGAACACCGGGGAGCTGTTTTTT

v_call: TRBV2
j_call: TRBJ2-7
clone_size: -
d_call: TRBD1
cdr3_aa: CASRPRTGYEQYF
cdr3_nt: TGTGCCAGCAGGCCCAGGACAGGCTACGAGCAGTACTTC

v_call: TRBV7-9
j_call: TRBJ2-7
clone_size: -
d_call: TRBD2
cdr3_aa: CASSSLAGAYERYF
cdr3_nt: TGTGCCAGCAGCTCCTTAGCGGGGGCGTACGAGCGGTACTTC

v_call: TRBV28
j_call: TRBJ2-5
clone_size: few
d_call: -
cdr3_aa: CASSPVGTEQETQYF
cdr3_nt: TGTGCCAGCAGTCCAGTGGGGACGGAACAAGAGACCCAGTACTTC

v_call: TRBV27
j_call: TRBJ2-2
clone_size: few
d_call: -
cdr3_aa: CASRRAPNTGELFF
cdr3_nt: TGTGCCAGCAGGCGGGCGCCGAACACCGGGGAGCTGTTTTTT

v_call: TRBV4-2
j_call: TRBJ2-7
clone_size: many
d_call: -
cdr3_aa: CASSQGLAGYEQYF
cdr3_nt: TGTGCCAGCAGCCAAGGGTTGGCAGGCTACGAGCAGTACTTC

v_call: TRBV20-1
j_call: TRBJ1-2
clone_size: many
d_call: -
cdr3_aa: CSASGTQRYGYTF
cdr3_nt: TGCAGTGCTAGCGGGACACAACGCTATGGCTACACCTTC

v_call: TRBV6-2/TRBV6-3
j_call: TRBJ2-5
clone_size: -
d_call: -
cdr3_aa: CASSSSSQETQYF
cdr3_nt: TGTGCCAGCAGCAGCAGCAGCCAAGAGACCCAGTACTTC

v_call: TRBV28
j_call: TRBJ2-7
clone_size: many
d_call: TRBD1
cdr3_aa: CASSFHRRLGQSDEQYF
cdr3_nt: TGTGCCAGCAGTTTTCACCGTCGGTTGGGACAGTCGGACGAGCAGTACTTC

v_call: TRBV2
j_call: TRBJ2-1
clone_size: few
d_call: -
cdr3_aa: CASSEAGAGIYNEQFF
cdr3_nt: TGTGCCAGCAGTGAGGCGGGGGCCGGGATTTACAATGAGCAGTTCTTC

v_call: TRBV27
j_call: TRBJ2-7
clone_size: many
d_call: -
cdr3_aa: CASSFGGFTYEQYF
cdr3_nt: TGTGCCAGCAGTTTTGGGGGCTTTACCTACGAGCAGTACTTC

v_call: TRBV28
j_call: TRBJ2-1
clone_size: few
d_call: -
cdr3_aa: CASSSRRSESSYNEQFF
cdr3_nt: TGTGCCAGCAGTTCCCGTCGAAGCGAGAGCTCCTACAATGAGCAGTTCTTC

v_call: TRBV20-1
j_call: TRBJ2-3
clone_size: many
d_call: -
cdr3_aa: CSARADGSGSDTQYF
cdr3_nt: TGCAGTGCTAGAGCTGACGGGTCAGGGAGTGATACGCAGTATTTT

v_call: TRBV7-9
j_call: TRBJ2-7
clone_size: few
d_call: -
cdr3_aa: CASSPPWQNSYEQYF
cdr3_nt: TGTGCCAGCAGCCCCCCGTGGCAAAACTCCTACGAGCAGTACTTC

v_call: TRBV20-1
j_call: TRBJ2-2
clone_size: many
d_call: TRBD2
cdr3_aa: CSARALSGGGTGELFF
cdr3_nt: TGCAGTGCTAGAGCTCTGAGCGGGGGGGGCACCGGGGAGCTGTTTTTT

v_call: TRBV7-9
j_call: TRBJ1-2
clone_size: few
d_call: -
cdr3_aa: CASSASGLPNYGYTF
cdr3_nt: TGTGCCAGCAGCGCCTCAGGTCTACCTAACTATGGCTACACCTTC

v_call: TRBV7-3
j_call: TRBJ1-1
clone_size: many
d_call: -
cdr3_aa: CASSLNAQGNTEAFF
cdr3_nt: TGTGCCAGCAGCTTAAACGCACAGGGGAACACTGAAGCTTTCTTT

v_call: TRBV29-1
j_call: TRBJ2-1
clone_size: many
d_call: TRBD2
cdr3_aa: CSVEDLGGRAMNEQFF
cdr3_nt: TGCAGCGTTGAAGATCTAGGCGGGAGGGCCATGAATGAGCAGTTCTTC

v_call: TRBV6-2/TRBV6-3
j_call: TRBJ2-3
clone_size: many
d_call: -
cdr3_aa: CASSSRRDRGDTQYF
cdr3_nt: TGTGCCAGCAGTTCTAGGCGGGACCGGGGAGATACGCAGTATTTT

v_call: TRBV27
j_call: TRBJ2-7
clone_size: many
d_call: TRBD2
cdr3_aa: CASSLSGTPYEQYF
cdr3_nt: TGTGCCAGCAGTCTCAGCGGGACGCCCTACGAGCAGTACTTC

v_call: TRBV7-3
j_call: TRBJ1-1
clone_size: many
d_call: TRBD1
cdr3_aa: CASSYTGGNTEAFF
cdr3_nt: TGTGCCAGCAGCTATACAGGGGGCAACACTGAAGCTTTCTTT

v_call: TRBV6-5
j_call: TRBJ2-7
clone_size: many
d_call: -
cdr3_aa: CASSYSTGPIMYEQYF
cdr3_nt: TGTGCCAGCAGTTACTCTACAGGCCCAATAATGTACGAGCAGTACTTC

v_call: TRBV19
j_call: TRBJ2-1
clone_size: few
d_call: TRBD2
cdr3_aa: CASSIIAGGLDEQFF
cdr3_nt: TGTGCCAGTAGTATTATAGCGGGAGGCCTGGATGAGCAGTTCTTC

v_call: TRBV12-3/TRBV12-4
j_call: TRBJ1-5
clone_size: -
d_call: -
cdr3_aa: CATGGGNSNQPQHF
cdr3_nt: TGTGCCACCGGCGGGGGTAATAGCAATCAGCCCCAGCATTTT

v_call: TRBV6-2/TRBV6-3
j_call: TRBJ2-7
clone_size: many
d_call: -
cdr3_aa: CASSARGPYEQYF
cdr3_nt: TGTGCCAGCAGTGCGCGGGGTCCCTACGAGCAGTACTTC

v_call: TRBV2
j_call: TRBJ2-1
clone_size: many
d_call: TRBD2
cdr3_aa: CASSEHSGSYNEQFF
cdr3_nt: TGTGCCAGCAGTGAGCACAGCGGGAGCTACAATGAGCAGTTCTTC

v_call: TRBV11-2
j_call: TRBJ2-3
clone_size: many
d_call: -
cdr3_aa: CASSLDRTQYF
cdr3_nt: TGTGCCAGCAGCTTAGATAGGACGCAGTATTTT

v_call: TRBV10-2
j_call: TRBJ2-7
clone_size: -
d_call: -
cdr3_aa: CASSEGQGYYYEQYF
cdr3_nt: TGCGCCAGCAGTGAGGGGCAGGGCTATTACTACGAGCAGTACTTC

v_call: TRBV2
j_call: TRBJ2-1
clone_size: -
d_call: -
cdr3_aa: CASRTVQGGEQFF
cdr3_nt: TGTGCCAGCAGGACGGTACAGGGCGGTGAGCAGTTCTTC

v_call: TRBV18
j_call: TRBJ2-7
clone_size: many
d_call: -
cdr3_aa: CASSGEATYEQYF
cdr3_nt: TGTGCCAGCTCAGGTGAAGCCACCTACGAGCAGTACTTC

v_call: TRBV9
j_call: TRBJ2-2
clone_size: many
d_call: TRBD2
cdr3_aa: CASSVPTGTSGRENTGELFF
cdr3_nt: TGTGCCAGCAGCGTCCCAACCGGGACTAGCGGGAGAGAGAACACCGGGGAGCTGTTTTTT

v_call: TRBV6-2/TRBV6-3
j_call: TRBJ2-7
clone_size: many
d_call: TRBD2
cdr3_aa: CASRVLAATYEQYF
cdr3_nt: TGTGCCAGCAGAGTACTAGCGGCGACCTACGAGCAGTACTTC

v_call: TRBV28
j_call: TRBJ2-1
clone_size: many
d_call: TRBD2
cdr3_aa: CASSPWTSETYNEQFF
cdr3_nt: TGTGCCAGCAGTCCCTGGACTAGCGAGACCTACAATGAGCAGTTCTTC

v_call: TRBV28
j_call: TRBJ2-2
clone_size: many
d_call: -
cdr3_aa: CASSLRAGKTGELFF
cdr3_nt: TGTGCCAGCAGTTTACGGGCAGGAAAAACCGGGGAGCTGTTTTTT

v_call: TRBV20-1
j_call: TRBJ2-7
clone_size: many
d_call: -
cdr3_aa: CSARTSNTYEQYF
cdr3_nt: TGCAGTGCTAGAACTAGCAATACCTACGAGCAGTACTTC